The entry below gives a single TCR beta chain sequence along with its context. There are many counts of this clonotype. There is no known antigen for this receptor. No much larger clone exists at a distance of one base, and base qualities are not known. The record originates from a study of patients and donors after allogeneic stem cell transplantation (dated by TCRdb to 2019 to 2021). The method behind the library was RT-PCR. Sequencing took place on a NextSeq 550. TCRdb reprocessed the public reads (quality trimming at Q25 with fastp, clone calling with MiXCR) and kept in-frame beta chains. Rows matching on CDR3 protein sequence are summarized as one entry with the most common DNA and genes. The sample contains 85,000 to 90,000 distinct CDR3 sequences, around 48% of them found a single time. The top ten clonotypes cover approximately 66% of the sample. Spanning cysteine to phenylalanine, the CDR3 consists of 15 amino acids. CDR3 DNA is the only sequence kept; it has 45 bases, read in frame from the first base. CDR1 and CDR2 are drawn from the germline V gene: KGHDR, SFDVKD. Here V drops 5 bases and J drops 5 bases, and the junction holds 10 bases not matched to any gene.

The receptor was derived from a human donor who was either an allogeneic HSCT recipient or a stem cell or donor lymphocyte infusion donor (not recorded which). It is not recorded whose cells these are; they may come from a transplant donor. The sequencing input was blood, either unsorted or a sorted T cell fraction (not recorded which). The chain couples TRBV24-1 to TRBJ2-7; 8 junctional bases match TRBD2. Here the CDR3 is given as CATSGGTSLSNEQYF. Here is the DNA: TGTGCCACCAGTGGCGGGACTAGTCTTTCTAACGAGCAGTACTTC.